This T cell receptor (beta chain) originates from a study of OX40 agonist ivuxolimab in advanced cancers. At the level of the study: Dose-escalation cases comprised hepatocellular carcinoma, melanoma, renal cell or head and neck cancer. It was permissible to have had prior anti-PD-1, anti-PD-L1 or anti-CTLA-4 therapy, and 40% had some. The dose-escalation cohort was around 83% male, with a mean age of around 54 years, ranging about 23 to 90.

As for this clone: No antigen is known for it. A much larger clone lies a single base off, so this may be a read error.

CDR1 and CDR2 (germline): SGHVS, FQNEAQ. The CDR3 is 11 residues long. The V and J ends lost 3 bases and 0 bases respectively, with 0 bases between them. The study's findings and limits: Low clonal expansion, among the lowest seen, marked partial responders at 0.1-3.0 mg/kg.

The table came from immunoSEQ multiplex PCR; TCRdb's copy has only in-frame clones and leaves some out. Of around 60,000 clones listed, over 75% are singletons. This specimen consisted of CD4+ or CD8+ T cells sorted from blood, obtained in a trial of the OX40 agonist ivuxolimab. The chain recombines TRBV7-8 with TRBJ2-7; D gene uncertain. The TCR was taken from an adult with an advanced solid tumor such as melanoma, head and neck, liver or kidney cancer. The CDR3: CASSFSYEQYF. In DNA, the CDR3 is TGTGCCAGCAGCTTCTCCTACGAGCAGTACTTC.